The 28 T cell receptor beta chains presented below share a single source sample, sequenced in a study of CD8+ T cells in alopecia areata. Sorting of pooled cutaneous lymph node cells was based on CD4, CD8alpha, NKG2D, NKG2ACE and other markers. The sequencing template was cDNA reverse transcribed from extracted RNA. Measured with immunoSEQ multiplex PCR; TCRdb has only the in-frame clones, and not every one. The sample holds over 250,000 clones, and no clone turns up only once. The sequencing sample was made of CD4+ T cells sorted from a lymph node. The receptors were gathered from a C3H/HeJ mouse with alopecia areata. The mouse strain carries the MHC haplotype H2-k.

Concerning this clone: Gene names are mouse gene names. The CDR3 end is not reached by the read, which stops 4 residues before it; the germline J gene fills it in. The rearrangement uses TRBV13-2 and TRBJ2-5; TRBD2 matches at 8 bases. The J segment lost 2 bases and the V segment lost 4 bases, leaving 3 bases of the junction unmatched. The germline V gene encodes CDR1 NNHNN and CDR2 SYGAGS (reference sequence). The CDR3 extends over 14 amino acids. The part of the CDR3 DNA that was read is TGTGCCAGCGGTCGACTGGGGCCCCAAGAC. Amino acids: CASGRLGPQD. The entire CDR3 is CASGRLGPQDTQYF.

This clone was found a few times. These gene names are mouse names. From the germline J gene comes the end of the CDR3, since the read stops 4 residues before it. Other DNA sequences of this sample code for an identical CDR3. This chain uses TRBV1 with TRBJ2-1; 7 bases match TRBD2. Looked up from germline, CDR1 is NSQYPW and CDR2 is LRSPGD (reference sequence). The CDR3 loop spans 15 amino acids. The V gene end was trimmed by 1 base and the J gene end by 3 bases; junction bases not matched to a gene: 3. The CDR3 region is CTCSAGGGPYAEQFF. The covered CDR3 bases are TGCACCTGCAGTGCAGGGGGGGGACCCTATGCT.

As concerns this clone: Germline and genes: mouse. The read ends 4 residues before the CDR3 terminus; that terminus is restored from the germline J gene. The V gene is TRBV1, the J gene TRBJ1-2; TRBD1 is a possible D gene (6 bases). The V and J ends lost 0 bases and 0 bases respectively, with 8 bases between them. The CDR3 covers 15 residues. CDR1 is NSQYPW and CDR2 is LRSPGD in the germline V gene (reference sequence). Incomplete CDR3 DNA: TGCACCTGCAGTGCAGAGCACAGGGCAAACTCC. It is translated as CTCSAEHRANS. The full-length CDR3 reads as CTCSAEHRANSDYTF. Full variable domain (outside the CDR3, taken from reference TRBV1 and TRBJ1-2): VTLLEQNPRWRLVPRGQAVNLRCILKNSQYPWMSWYQQDLQKQLQWLFTLRSPGDKEVKSLPGADYLATRVTDTELRLQVANMSQGRTLYCTCSAEHRANSDYTFGSGTRLLVI.

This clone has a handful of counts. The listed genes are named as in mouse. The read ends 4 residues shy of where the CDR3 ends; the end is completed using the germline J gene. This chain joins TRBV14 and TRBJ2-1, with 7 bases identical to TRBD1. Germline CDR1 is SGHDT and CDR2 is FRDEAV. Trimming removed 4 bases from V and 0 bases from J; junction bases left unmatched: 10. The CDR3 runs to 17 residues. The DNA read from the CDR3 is TGTGCCAGCAGTCCCCGACGTGACAGGGATAACTATGCT. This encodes CASSPRRDRDNYA. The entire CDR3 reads CASSPRRDRDNYAEQFF.

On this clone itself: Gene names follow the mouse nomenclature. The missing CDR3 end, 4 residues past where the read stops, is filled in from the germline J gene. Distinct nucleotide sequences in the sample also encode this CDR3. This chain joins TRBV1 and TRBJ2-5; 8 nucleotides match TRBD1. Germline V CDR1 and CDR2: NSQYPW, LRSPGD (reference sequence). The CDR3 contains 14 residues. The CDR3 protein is CTCSAPGGADTQYF. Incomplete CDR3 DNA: TGCACCTGCAGTGCCCCAGGGGGCGCAGAC.

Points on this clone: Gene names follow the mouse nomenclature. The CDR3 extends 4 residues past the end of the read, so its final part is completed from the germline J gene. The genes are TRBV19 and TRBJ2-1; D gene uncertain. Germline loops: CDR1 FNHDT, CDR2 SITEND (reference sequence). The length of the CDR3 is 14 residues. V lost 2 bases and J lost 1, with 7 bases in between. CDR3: CASSITFNYAEQFF. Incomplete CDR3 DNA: TGTGCCAGCAGTATCACTTTCAACTATGCT.

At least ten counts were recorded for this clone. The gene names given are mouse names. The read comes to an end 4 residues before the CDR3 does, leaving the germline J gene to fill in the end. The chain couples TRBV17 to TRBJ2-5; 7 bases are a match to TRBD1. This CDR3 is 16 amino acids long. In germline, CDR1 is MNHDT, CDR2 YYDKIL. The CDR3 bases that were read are TGTGCTAGCAGTAGAGATCCTACAGGGGAAAAAGAC. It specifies CASSRDPTGEKD. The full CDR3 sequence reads CASSRDPTGEKDTQYF. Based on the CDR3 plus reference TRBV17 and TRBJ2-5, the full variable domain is DTTVKQNPRYKLARVGKPVNLICSQTMNHDTMYWYQKKPNQAPKLLLFYYDKILNREADTFEKFQSSRPNNSFCSLYIGSAGLEYSAMYLCASSRDPTGEKDTQYFGPGTRLLVL.

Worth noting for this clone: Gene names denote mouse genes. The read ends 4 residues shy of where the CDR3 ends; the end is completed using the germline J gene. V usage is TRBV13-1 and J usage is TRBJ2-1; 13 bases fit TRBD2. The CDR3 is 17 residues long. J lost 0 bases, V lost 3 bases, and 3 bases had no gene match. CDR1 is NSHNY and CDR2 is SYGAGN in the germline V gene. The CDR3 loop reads CASSARTGGANYAEQFF. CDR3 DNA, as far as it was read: TGTGCCAGCAGTGCCAGGACTGGGGGGGCTAACTATGCT.

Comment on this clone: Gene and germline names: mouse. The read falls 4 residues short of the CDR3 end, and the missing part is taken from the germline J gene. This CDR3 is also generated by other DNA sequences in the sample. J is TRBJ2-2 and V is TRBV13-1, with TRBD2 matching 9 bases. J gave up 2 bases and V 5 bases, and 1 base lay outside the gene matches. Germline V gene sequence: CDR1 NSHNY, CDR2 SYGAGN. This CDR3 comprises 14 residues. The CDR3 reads CASSGLGNTGQLYF. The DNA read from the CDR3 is TGTGCCAGCAGCGGACTGGGGAACACCGGG.

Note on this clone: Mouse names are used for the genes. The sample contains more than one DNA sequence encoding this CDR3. The CDR3 DNA, read in part, is TGCACCTGCAGTGCAGATCGCAGGGGCTAT. Translating it yields CTCSADRRGY. The full CDR3 protein reads CTCSADRRGYEQYF. The chain links TRBV1 to TRBJ2-7; tentatively, D is TRBD1 (6 bases). Read data end 4 residues before the CDR3 end; the end is taken from the germline J gene. Germline CDR1 reads NSQYPW; CDR2 reads LRSPGD (reference sequence). The CDR3 extends over 14 amino acids. Trimming removed 0 bases at V and 3 bases at J, with 9 bases between.

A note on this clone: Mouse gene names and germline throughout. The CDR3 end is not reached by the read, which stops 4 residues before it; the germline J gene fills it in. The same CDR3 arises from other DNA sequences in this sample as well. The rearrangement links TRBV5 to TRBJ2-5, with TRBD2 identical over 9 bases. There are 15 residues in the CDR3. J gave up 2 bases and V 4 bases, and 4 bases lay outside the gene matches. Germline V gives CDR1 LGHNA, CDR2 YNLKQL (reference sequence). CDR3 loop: CASSPRLGAQDTQYF. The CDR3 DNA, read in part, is TGTGCCAGCAGCCCTCGACTGGGGGCCCAAGAC.

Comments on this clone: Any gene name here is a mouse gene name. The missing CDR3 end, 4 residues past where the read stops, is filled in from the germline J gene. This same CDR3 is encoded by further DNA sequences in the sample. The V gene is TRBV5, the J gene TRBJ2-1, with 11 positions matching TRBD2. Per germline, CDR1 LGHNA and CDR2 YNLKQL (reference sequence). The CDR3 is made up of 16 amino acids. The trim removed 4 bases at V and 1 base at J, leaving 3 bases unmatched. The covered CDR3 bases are TGTGCCAGCAGCCCCGACTGGGGGGGGAACTATGCT. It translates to CASSPDWGGNYA. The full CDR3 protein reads CASSPDWGGNYAEQFF.

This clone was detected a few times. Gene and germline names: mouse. The sequenced CDR3 bases are TGCACCTGCAGCTCCGGGACAACTAGTGCAGAA. The encoded protein is CTCSSGTTSAE. The CDR3 reads in full as CTCSSGTTSAETLYF. This chain connects TRBV1 to TRBJ2-3; a weak D match, TRBD1 (6 bases). The CDR3 extends 4 residues past the end of the read, so its final part is completed from the germline J gene. The V end lost 6 bases, the J end lost 0 bases, and 13 bases lay between the germline ends. The CDR3 length is 15 residues. Germline-derived CDR1 and CDR2 are NSQYPW and LRSPGD (reference sequence).

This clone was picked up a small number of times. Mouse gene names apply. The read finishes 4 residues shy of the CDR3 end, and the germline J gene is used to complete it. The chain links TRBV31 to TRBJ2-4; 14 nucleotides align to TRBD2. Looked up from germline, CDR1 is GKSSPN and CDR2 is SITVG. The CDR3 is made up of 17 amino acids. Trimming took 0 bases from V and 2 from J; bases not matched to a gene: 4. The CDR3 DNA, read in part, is TGTGCCTGGAGTCTCCGGGGACTGGGGGGGCCTCAAAAC. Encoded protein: CAWSLRGLGGPQN. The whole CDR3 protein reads CAWSLRGLGGPQNTLYF.

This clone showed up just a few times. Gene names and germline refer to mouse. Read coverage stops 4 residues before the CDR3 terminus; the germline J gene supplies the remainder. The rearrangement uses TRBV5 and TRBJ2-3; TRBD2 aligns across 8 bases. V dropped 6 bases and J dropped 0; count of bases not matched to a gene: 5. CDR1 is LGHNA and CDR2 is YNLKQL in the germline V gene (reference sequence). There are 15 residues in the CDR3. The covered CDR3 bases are TGTGCCAGCAGACGGGACTGGAGTAGTGCAGAA. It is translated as CASRRDWSSAE. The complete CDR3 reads CASRRDWSSAETLYF.

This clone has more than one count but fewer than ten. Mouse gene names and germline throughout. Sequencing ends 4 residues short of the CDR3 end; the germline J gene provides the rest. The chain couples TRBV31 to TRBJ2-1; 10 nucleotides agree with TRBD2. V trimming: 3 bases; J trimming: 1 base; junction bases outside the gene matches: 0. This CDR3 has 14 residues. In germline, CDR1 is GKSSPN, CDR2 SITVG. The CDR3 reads CAWRGLGNYAEQFF. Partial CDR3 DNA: TGTGCCTGGAGGGGACTGGGGAACTATGCT.

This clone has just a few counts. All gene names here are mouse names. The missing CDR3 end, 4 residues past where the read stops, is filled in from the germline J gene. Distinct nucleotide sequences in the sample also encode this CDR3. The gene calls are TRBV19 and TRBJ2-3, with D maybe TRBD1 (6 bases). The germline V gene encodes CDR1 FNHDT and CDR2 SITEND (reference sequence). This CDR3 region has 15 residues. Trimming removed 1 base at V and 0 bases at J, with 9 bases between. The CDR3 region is CASSIRRGSAETLYF. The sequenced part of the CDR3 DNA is TGTGCCAGCAGTATACGGAGGGGGAGTGCAGAA.

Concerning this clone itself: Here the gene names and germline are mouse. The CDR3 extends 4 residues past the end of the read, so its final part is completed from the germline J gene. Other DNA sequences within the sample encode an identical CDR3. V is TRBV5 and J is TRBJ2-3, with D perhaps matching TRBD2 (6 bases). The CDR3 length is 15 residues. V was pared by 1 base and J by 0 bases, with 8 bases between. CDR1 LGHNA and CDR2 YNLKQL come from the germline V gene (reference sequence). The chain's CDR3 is CASSQVGVSAETLYF. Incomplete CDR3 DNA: TGTGCCAGCAGCCAAGTGGGGGTTAGTGCAGAA.

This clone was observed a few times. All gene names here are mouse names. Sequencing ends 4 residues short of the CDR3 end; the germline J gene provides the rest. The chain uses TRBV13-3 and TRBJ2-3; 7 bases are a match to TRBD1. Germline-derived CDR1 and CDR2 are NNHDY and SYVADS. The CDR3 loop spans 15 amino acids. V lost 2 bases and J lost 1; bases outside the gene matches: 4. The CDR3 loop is CASSENRGGAETLYF. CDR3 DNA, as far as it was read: TGTGCCAGCAGTGAAAACAGGGGAGGTGCAGAA.

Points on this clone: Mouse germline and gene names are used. Partial CDR3 DNA: TGTGCCAGCAGTGATGCGGGAGGGGGCGTGGAC. Residues: CASSDAGGGVD. The entire CDR3 sequence reads CASSDAGGGVDTQYF. The J gene is TRBJ2-5, the V gene TRBV13-1; the D gene is possibly TRBD1 (7 bases). The CDR3 goes on 4 residues after the read ends, and that part is filled in from the germline J gene. Germline V gene data show CDR1 as NSHNY and CDR2 as SYGAGN. CDR3 length: 15 amino acids.

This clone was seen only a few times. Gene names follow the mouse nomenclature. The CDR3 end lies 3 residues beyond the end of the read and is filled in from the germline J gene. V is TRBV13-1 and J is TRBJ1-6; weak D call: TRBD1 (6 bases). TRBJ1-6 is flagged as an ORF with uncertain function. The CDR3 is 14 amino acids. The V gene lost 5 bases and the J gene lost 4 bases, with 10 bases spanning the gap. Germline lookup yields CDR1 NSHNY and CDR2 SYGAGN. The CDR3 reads CASRRTEYNSPLYF. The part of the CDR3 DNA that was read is TGTGCCAGCAGGAGGACAGAATATAATTCGCCC.

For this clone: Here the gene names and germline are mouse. CDR3 loop: CTCRTGNTEVFF. Incomplete CDR3 DNA: TGCACCTGCAGAACAGGGAACACA. The chain links TRBV1 to TRBJ1-1; possible D gene TRBD1, 5 bases. The CDR3 extends 4 residues past the end of the read, so its final part is completed from the germline J gene. The CDR3 has 12 residues. Germline-derived CDR1 and CDR2 are NSQYPW and LRSPGD (reference sequence). Trimming took 6 bases from V and 1 from J, leaving 6 bases between them.

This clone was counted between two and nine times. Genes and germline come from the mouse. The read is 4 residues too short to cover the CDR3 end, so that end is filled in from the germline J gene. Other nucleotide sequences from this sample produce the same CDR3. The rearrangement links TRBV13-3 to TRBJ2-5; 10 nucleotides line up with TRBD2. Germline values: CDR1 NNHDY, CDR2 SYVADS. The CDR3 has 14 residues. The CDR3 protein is CASSPTGGEDTQYF. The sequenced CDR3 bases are TGTGCCAGCAGTCCCACTGGGGGGGAAGAC.

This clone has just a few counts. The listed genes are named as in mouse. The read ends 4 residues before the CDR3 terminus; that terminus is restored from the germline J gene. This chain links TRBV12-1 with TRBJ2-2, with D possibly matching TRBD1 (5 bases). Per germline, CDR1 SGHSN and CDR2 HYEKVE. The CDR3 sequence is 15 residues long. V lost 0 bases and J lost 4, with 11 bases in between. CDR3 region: CASSLQGGATGQLYF. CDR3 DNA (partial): TGTGCCAGCTCTCTCCAGGGTGGAGCCACCGGG.

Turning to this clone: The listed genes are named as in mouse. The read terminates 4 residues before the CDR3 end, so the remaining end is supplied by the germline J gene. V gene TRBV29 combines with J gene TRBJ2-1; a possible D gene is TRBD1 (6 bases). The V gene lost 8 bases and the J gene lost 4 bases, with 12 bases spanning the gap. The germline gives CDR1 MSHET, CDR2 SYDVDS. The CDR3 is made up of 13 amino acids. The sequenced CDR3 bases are TGTGCTAGCCCCACAGGGTATTATGCT. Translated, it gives CASPTGYYA. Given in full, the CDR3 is CASPTGYYAEQFF.

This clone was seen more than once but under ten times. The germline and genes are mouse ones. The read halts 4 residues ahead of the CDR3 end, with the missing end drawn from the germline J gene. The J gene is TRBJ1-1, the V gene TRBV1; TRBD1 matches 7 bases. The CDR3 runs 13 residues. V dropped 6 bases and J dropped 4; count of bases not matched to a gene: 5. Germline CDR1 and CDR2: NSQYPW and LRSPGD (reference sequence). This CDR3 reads CTCRPGQSTEVFF. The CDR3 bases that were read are TGCACCTGCAGGCCGGGACAGAGCACA.

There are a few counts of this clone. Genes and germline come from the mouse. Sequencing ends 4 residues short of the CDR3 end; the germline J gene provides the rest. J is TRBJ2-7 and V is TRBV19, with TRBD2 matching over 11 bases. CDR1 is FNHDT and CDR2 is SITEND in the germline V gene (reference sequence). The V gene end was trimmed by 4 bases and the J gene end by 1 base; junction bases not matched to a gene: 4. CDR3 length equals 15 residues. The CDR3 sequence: CASSDGLGGSYEQYF. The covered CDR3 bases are TGTGCCAGCAGTGACGGACTGGGGGGTTCCTAT.

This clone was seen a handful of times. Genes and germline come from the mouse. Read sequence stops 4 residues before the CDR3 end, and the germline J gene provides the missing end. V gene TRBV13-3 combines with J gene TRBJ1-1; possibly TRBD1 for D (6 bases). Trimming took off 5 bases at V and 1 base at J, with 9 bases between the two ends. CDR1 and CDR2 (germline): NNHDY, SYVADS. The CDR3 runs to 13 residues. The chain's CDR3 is CASRPQGNTEVFF. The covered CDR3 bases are TGTGCCAGCAGACCACAGGGGAACACA.